Given below is one TCR beta chain in context. The authors' processing: The assay estimated nucleated cells by amplifying reference gene primers. Data came from immunoSEQ multiplex PCR; TCRdb stores just in-frame clones and leaves some out. V and J calls and clone size are those listed in that table; D and trimming were worked out from the DNA. The sample consists of roughly 140,000 clones, about 80% of them appearing once. This entry belongs to a study of blood T cell repertoires in COVID-19. In the study overall: COVID-19 samples, acute and convalescent, were from the United States, Italy and Spain. PBMCs, B-cell-depleted T cells, or T cells were the source of the cDNA or gDNA that made up the material.

Germline V CDR1 and CDR2: MNHEY, SVGEGT. This CDR3 is 16 amino acids long. J was trimmed by 0 bases and V by 2 bases; bases with no gene match: 6. The sequence was obtained from a human donor in a cohort sampled during active COVID-19. This rearrangement joins TRBV6-2 or TRBV6-3 to TRBJ2-5; 7 bases map to TRBD1. Sequencing used peripheral blood. This CDR3 reads CASSYPGTVYQETQYF. The CDR3 region has the DNA TGTGCCAGCAGTTACCCCGGGACAGTGTACCAAGAGACCCAGTACTTC.